The 19 T cell receptor beta chains given below trace back to one sample, sequenced in a study of blood T cell repertoires in COVID-19. Using immunoSEQ multiplex PCR, the repertoire was profiled, and TCRdb retains in-frame clones only, with some absent. The sample consists of fewer than 250,000 clones, under 90% of them appearing once. The sample comprised peripheral blood. The receptors shown here come from a man aged 45-60 years with COVID-19, enrolled during active disease.

The chain links TRBV12-3 or TRBV12-4 to TRBJ1-3; TRBD1 might be the D (6 bases). The CDR3 sequence is 11 residues long. The germline V and J ends were trimmed by 5 bases and 16 bases, with 15 bases remaining between them. In DNA, the CDR3 is TGTGCCAGCAGTAAATCAGGGGACAAGTATTTT. Encoded protein: CASSKSGDKYF.

V gene TRBV5-1 combines with J gene TRBJ2-5; 7 bases align to TRBD1. The germline V gene has CDR1 SGHRS and CDR2 YFSETQ. The V and J ends lost 0 bases and 4 bases, in that order; junction bases with no gene match: 6. This CDR3 comprises 15 residues. In DNA form, the CDR3 reads TGCGCCAGCAGCTTGGGACAGGGTCGACGAGAGACCCAGTACTTC. As protein: CASSLGQGRRETQYF.

V gene TRBV10-2 combines with J gene TRBJ1-1, with TRBD1 as a possible D gene (6 bases). Per germline, CDR1 WSHSY and CDR2 SAAADI. Trimming left V 6 bases short and J 0 bases short, with 11 bases between. This CDR3 is built from 14 residues. As DNA, the CDR3 is TGCGCCAGCAGACCACAGGGTATGAACACTGAAGCTTTCTTT. Amino acid sequence: CASRPQGMNTEAFF.

V gene TRBV9 combines with J gene TRBJ1-2; tentative D call: TRBD1 (6 bases). Germline loops: CDR1 SGDLS, CDR2 YYNGEE. This CDR3 comprises 14 residues. V gave up 0 bases and J gave up 8 bases, with 14 bases separating them. The CDR3 here is CASSVGTDSGGYTF. The CDR3 bases are TGTGCCAGCAGCGTAGGGACGGACAGCGGCGGCTACACCTTC.

This clone was counted only a few times. The chain carries TRBV29-1 and TRBJ2-7; D possibly corresponds to TRBD1 (6 bases). Trimming left V 1 base short and J 3 bases short, with 19 bases between. The CDR3 spans 16 residues. Germline CDR1 and CDR2: SQVTM and ANQGSEA. The DNA of the CDR3 is TGCAGCGTTGAAGGGGCTTCTACAGGGAACCTCTACGAGCAGTACTTC. The encoded protein is CSVEGASTGNLYEQYF.

The chain is built from TRBV7-9 and TRBJ1-1; D is unclear. V was shortened by 0 bases and J by 0 bases, with 8 bases between the two germline ends. Germline lookup yields CDR1 SEHNR and CDR2 FQNEAQ (reference sequence). The CDR3 runs 15 residues. DNA of the CDR3: TGTGCCAGCAGCTTAGCGCTAGGCGTGAACACTGAAGCTTTCTTT. It codes for CASSLALGVNTEAFF.

V usage is TRBV9 and J usage is TRBJ2-5, with 9 bases aligning to TRBD2. Germline assignment: CDR1 SGDLS and CDR2 YYNGEE. This CDR3 comprises 14 residues. J gave up 5 bases and V 2 bases, and 4 bases lay outside the gene matches. The CDR3 is CASSVGTSFETQYF. In nucleotides, the CDR3 is TGTGCCAGCAGCGTCGGGACTAGCTTTGAGACCCAGTACTTC.

The J gene is TRBJ2-7, the V gene TRBV18; D is ambiguous. The V gene's germline CDR1 is KGHSH and CDR2 LQKENI. V dropped 0 bases and J dropped 5 bases, with 8 bases sitting between them. This CDR3 region has 13 residues. Here the CDR3 reads CASSPPSRDEQYF. CDR3 in DNA: TGTGCCAGCTCACCACCGTCCCGGGACGAGCAGTACTTC.

The chain employs TRBV4-1 and TRBJ1-4, with 10 positions matching TRBD1. Trimming removed 1 base from V and 7 bases from J; junction bases left unmatched: 6. The CDR3 has 16 amino acids. Germline assignment: CDR1 MGHRA and CDR2 YSYEKL. DNA for the CDR3: TGCGCCAGCAGCCAAGCTGGGGGGACAGGGGCTGAAAAACTGTTTTTT. Translated: CASSQAGGTGAEKLFF.

The chain has TRBV11-3 and TRBJ2-3, with D perhaps matching TRBD2 (5 bases). This CDR3 comprises 13 residues. The germline V gene has CDR1 SGHNT and CDR2 YENEEA. Trimming cost V 0 bases and J 5 bases, with 6 bases left between them. The CDR3 coding sequence is TGTGCCAGCAGCTTAGAGGCGGGAGATACGCAGTATTTT. Residues: CASSLEAGDTQYF.

The J gene is TRBJ2-2, the V gene TRBV4-1; the D gene is possibly TRBD2 (6 bases). The CDR3 length is 19 residues. Per the germline V gene, CDR1 is MGHRA and CDR2 is YSYEKL. V was pared by 1 base and J by 0 bases, with 18 bases between. CDR3 sequence (DNA): TGCGCCAGCAGCCAAGTACATGGGGCTAGCGCCGCGAACACCGGGGAGCTGTTTTTT. Translated, it gives CASSQVHGASAANTGELFF.

The chain combines TRBV7-2 with TRBJ2-3; TRBD1 aligns across 10 bases. This CDR3 region has 15 residues. The germline CDR1 and CDR2 sequences are SGHTA and FQGNSA. Trimming at V came to 6 bases and at J to 1 base, leaving 4 bases not matched to a gene. The CDR3 DNA reads as TGTGCCAGCAGTCCGACAGGGGGCCGCACAGATACGCAGTATTTT. It specifies CASSPTGGRTDTQYF.

This clone was recorded many times. The chain links TRBV19 to TRBJ1-6; TRBD1 matches 8 bases. J gave up 9 bases and V 2 bases, and 9 bases lay outside the gene matches. From germline, CDR1 is LNHDA and CDR2 SQIVND (reference sequence). CDR3 size: 16 residues. The CDR3 sequence is CASSISGQGDGSPLHF. The CDR3 DNA reads TGTGCCAGTAGTATAAGTGGACAGGGTGATGGTTCACCCCTCCACTTT.

The CDR3 DNA is TGTGCCACCAGCAGAGATCGGTCTAGCGGGAGGGCCGCAGATACGCAGTATTTT. This translates into CATSRDRSSGRAADTQYF. The gene calls are TRBV15 and TRBJ2-3; 12 positions match TRBD2. V shed 0 bases and J 4 bases; nucleotides not matched to a gene: 8. CDR1 and CDR2 from the germline V gene are LNHNV and YYDKDF (reference sequence). CDR3 length: 18 amino acids.

The V and J genes are TRBV19 and TRBJ1-1; TRBD1 aligns across 7 bases. The CDR3 contains 15 residues. Germline values: CDR1 LNHDA, CDR2 SQIVND (reference sequence). Germline trimming cut 8 bases from V and 5 bases from J; bases unmatched to any gene: 14. Here the CDR3 reads CASSGSRQGGTEAFF. The CDR3 DNA sequence: TGTGCCAGTTCCGGAAGTAGACAGGGAGGAACTGAAGCTTTCTTT.

The gene calls are TRBV27 and TRBJ2-7; D may be TRBD2 (6 bases). Germline values: CDR1 MNHEY, CDR2 SMNVEV (reference sequence). Trimming removed 6 bases at V and 3 bases at J, with 12 bases between. There are 13 residues in the CDR3. The DNA of the CDR3 is TGTGCCAGCAGCGGAGGGACTTACTACGAGCAGTACTTC. This encodes CASSGGTYYEQYF.

The chain uses TRBV12-5 and TRBJ1-2; TRBD1 matches at 9 bases. There are 14 residues in the CDR3. V was pared by 3 bases and J by 5 bases, with 4 bases of the junction left unmatched. From germline, CDR1 is LGHNT and CDR2 FRNRAP. The CDR3 sequence is CASGFTGGKYGYTF. DNA for the CDR3: TGTGCTAGTGGTTTCACAGGGGGCAAATATGGCTACACCTTC.

This clone was seen just once. This chain uses TRBV6-6 with TRBJ1-4; D is perhaps TRBD1 (5 bases). V was clipped by 8 bases and J by 5 bases, with 15 bases between them. Germline assignment: CDR1 MNHNY and CDR2 SVGAGI (reference sequence). The CDR3 extends over 14 amino acids. The CDR3 DNA reads as TGTGCCAGCGCAAAGCCGGGGGAGAATGAAAAACTGTTTTTT. Translating it yields CASAKPGENEKLFF.

The gene calls are TRBV19 and TRBJ2-7; 8 bases agree with TRBD2. Germline V CDR1 and CDR2: LNHDA, SQIVND (reference sequence). The CDR3 is 16 residues long. Losses at the gene ends were 6 bases for V and 6 bases for J; bases not matched to a gene: 16. The CDR3 nucleotides read TGTGCCAGTAGCCCCCTTCTCGGAGCGGGAGCGACCGAGCAGTACTTC. It is translated as CASSPLLGAGATEQYF.